This T cell receptor beta chain was sequenced during a study of blood T cell repertoires in COVID-19. As for the study in general: Some COVID-19 samples were acute and others convalescent; all came from the United States, Italy and Spain. T cells, B-cell-depleted T cells, or PBMCs supplied cDNA or gDNA.

How the authors handled the data: Estimates of nucleated cell counts were drawn from the amplification of reference gene primers. The method was immunoSEQ multiplex PCR; TCRdb's version includes in-frame clones alone and lacks a portion of them. That table supplies the V and J calls and clone size; D and trimming were determined from the DNA. The table has about 36,000 clones, about 81% seen once. Only a few counts were recorded for this clone. The material sequenced was peripheral blood. The TCR comes from a human donor in a cohort sampled during active or convalescent COVID-19. The donor label of this sample is uncertain.

The CDR3 DNA is TGTGCCACCAGTGATCCTCAGAGGGGGGGCACTGAAGCTTTCTTT. Residues: CATSDPQRGGTEAFF. The V gene is TRBV24-1, the J gene TRBJ1-1, with D perhaps matching TRBD1 (6 bases). This CDR3 is 15 amino acids long. Trimming cost V 3 bases and J 4 bases, with 14 bases left between them. The V gene's germline CDR1 is KGHDR and CDR2 SFDVKD.